Listed below are T cell receptor beta chains from one sample, sequenced in a study of blood T cells in healthy people across ages. Using its own MiXCR run on the 5' RACE reads, TCRdb lists one record per CDR3 protein. This table holds over a million distinct CDR3 sequences, approximately 38% found once. The sample was blood. The receptors stem from a woman younger than 30 in good health. Each CDR3 is given with its conserved first and last residue. D genes are given only for firm matches. Some rows have no size entry. The others give once, few or many, or a class for an expanded clone.

clone_size	v_call	d_call	j_call	cdr3_nt	cdr3_aa
few	TRBV12-3/TRBV12-4	TRBD1	TRBJ1-2	TGTGCCAGCAGTTTAGCGCCAGGGGGAATCTATGGCTACACCTTC	CASSLAPGGIYGYTF
.	TRBV12-3/TRBV12-4	.	TRBJ2-5	TGTGCCAGCAGTTTATCGGGTCGAGAGGCCCAGTACTTC	CASSLSGREAQYF
few	TRBV7-8	TRBD2	TRBJ2-1	TGTGCCAGCAGCTTGCAAACTAGCGGATCTTACAATGAGCAGTTCTTC	CASSLQTSGSYNEQFF
few	TRBV7-2	TRBD2	TRBJ2-7	TGTGCCAGCAGCTTAGGTCCCCTCGGCGGGGGGGCGTACGAGCAGTACTTC	CASSLGPLGGGAYEQYF
.	TRBV7-9	.	TRBJ2-3	TGTGCCAGCAGCTTATTTTCGGGAAGTGGGACAGATACGCAGTATTTT	CASSLFSGSGTDTQYF
.	TRBV12-5	TRBD1	TRBJ1-2	TGTGCTAGTGGGCCGGGATGGGACAGCCCCCAATCGGCCTATGGCTACACCTTC	CASGPGWDSPQSAYGYTF
few	TRBV6-2/TRBV6-3	TRBD2	TRBJ2-3	TGTGCCAGCAGTTACTCGGGCGGGCTAGCGGCGACTCTCGAAAGCACAGATACGCAGTATTTT	CASSYSGGLAATLESTDTQYF
.	TRBV5-1	.	TRBJ1-1	TGCGCCAGCAGCGGACGGGGTGGGGATGAAGCTTTCTTT	CASSGRGGDEAFF
.	TRBV29-1	TRBD1	TRBJ2-5	TGCAGCGTTGAAGATCTGGACAGGGACGGGACCCAGTACTTC	CSVEDLDRDGTQYF
.	TRBV10-3	.	TRBJ2-1	TGTGCCATCAGGTCGGACGGGAGCTCCTACAATGAGCAGTTCTTC	CAIRSDGSSYNEQFF
.	TRBV12-5	.	TRBJ2-3	TGTGCTAGTGGTCAAGCCACAGATACGCAGTATTTT	CASGQATDTQYF
.	TRBV7-9	.	TRBJ2-1	TGTGCCAGCAGCGAGAAGCGGTTAGACAATGAGCAGTTCTTC	CASSEKRLDNEQFF
few	TRBV27	.	TRBJ2-7	TGTGCCAGCAGTTTCCCGGTTTCGGGGCCATCTACCCCCAGCTCCTACGAGCAGTACTTC	CASSFPVSGPSTPSSYEQYF
.	TRBV10-3	.	TRBJ2-5	TGTGCCATCAGGGCCTCTCAAGAGGCCCAGTACTTC	CAIRASQEAQYF
.	TRBV9	.	TRBJ2-7	TGTGCCAGCAGCGTAGCGGCGGGGGCCTCCTACGAGCAGTACTTC	CASSVAAGASYEQYF
once	TRBV5-1	.	TRBJ2-1	TGCGCCAGCAGCCTTTCTACCGGGGTATCCTCCTACAATGAGCAGTTCTTC	CASSLSTGVSSYNEQFF
many	TRBV5-1	TRBD1	TRBJ2-1	TGCGCCAGCAGGTCAACACAGGGGTACAATGAGCAGTTCTTC	CASRSTQGYNEQFF
.	TRBV2	TRBD2	TRBJ2-1	TGTGCCAGCAGCGCCAGACTAGCGGGGTACTACAATGAGCAGTTCTTC	CASSARLAGYYNEQFF
.	TRBV2	TRBD1	TRBJ1-2	TGTGCCAGCAGTGAATCAAGGAGGGGGCTTAACTATGGCTACACCTTC	CASSESRRGLNYGYTF
many	TRBV6-1	.	TRBJ2-7	TGTGCCAGCAGTGACCCGTTGATGAGGAACGAGCAGTACTTC	CASSDPLMRNEQYF
.	TRBV20-1	.	TRBJ1-5	TGCAGGGCTACACAGGGAAGCCAGCCCCAGCATTTT	CRATQGSQPQHF
.	TRBV12-3/TRBV12-4	.	TRBJ2-4	TGTGCCAGCAGTACAGGAGTACTAGCCAAAAACATTCAGTACTTC	CASSTGVLAKNIQYF
.	TRBV11-3	.	TRBJ2-7	TGTGCCAGCAGCTTAGATGGCAGGGAAGCCTACGAGCAGTACTTC	CASSLDGREAYEQYF
.	TRBV5-1	.	TRBJ2-7	TGCGCCAGCAGCTTGGAGAGGGGCCGGGACGAGCAGTACTTC	CASSLERGRDEQYF
many	TRBV4-2	.	TRBJ2-3	TGTGCCAGCAGCCAAGAGTTGGGTAGGGACACAGATACGCAGTATTTT	CASSQELGRDTDTQYF
.	TRBV20-1	.	TRBJ1-2	TGCAGTGCTAGAGACCTGGAGGACTATGGCTACACCTTC	CSARDLEDYGYTF
.	TRBV7-2	.	TRBJ2-3	TGTGCCAACAGCTTTGGCGGGGATACGCAGTATTTT	CANSFGGDTQYF
.	TRBV7-2	TRBD1	TRBJ1-2	TGTGCCAGCAGCATCAGACAGGGACCAACCTATGGCTACACCTTC	CASSIRQGPTYGYTF
.	TRBV28	.	TRBJ1-2	TGTGCCAGCAGCGAGGGGAGGGGTACCATCTATGGCTACACCTTC	CASSEGRGTIYGYTF
.	TRBV9	.	TRBJ1-6	TGTGCCAGCAGCGTAGGCCCTGATAATTCACCCCTCCACTTT	CASSVGPDNSPLHF
few	TRBV4-1	.	TRBJ1-1	TGCGCCAGCAGTAAGGCCTGGAACACTGAAGCTTTCTTT	CASSKAWNTEAFF
few	TRBV6-6	TRBD1	TRBJ2-7	TGTGCCAGCAGTTACCTGGACAGGGGTCAATACGAGCAGTACTTC	CASSYLDRGQYEQYF
.	TRBV25-1	TRBD1	TRBJ1-2	TGTGCCGTATCACCCCCCGGGACAGGGGTTATCGGCTACACCTTC	CAVSPPGTGVIGYTF
.	TRBV6-5	.	TRBJ1-2	TGTGCCAGCCGGCTGGACAGTTCCTATGGCTACACCTTC	CASRLDSSYGYTF
few	TRBV9	TRBD2	TRBJ2-7	TGTGCCAGCAGCGGAGCTAGCGGCTCTCTCTACGAGCAGTACTTC	CASSGASGSLYEQYF
.	TRBV4-2	TRBD2	TRBJ2-4	TGTGCCAGCAGCCACGGACTAGGCGAGAACATTCAGTACTTC	CASSHGLGENIQYF
few	TRBV20-1	TRBD2	TRBJ2-3	TGCAGTGCTAGAGGAACTAGCGGGCCAAGCACAGATACGCAGTATTTT	CSARGTSGPSTDTQYF
.	TRBV3-1	TRBD1	TRBJ2-5	TGTGCCAGCAGCCGGGGGACAGGGGACCAAGAGACCCTGTACTTC	CASSRGTGDQETLYF
.	TRBV10-3	TRBD2	TRBJ2-3	TGTGCCATCAGTGAGCGGACTAGCGGGGCGGGAGATACGCAGTATTTT	CAISERTSGAGDTQYF
few	TRBV7-9	.	TRBJ1-6	TGTGCCAGCAGCTTAGACAGGGCCTATAATTCACCCCTCCACTTT	CASSLDRAYNSPLHF
once	TRBV4-2	.	TRBJ1-1	TGTGCCAGCAGCCAAGTTCAGAAATCCAACACTGAAGCTTTCTTT	CASSQVQKSNTEAFF
.	TRBV20-1	.	TRBJ2-7	TGCAGTGCTAGGCAGAGAGGTGGTAAAGATGTCTACGAGCAGTACTTC	CSARQRGGKDVYEQYF
.	TRBV12-3/TRBV12-4	TRBD2	TRBJ2-3	TGTGCCAGCAGTGCACTCGGACTAGCCCGCACAGATACGCAGTATTTT	CASSALGLARTDTQYF
few	TRBV10-3	.	TRBJ1-2	TGTGCCATCTCGAATCCCCGGGGCTATGGCTACACCTTC	CAISNPRGYGYTF
.	TRBV3-1	TRBD1	TRBJ1-2	TGTGCCAGCAGAGGGACAGGGGATAGGTATGGCTACACTTTC	CASRGTGDRYGYTF
few	TRBV5-1	.	TRBJ1-1	TGCGCCAGCAGCCGAGGGACGGCACGCATGAACACTGAAGCTTTCTTT	CASSRGTARMNTEAFF